This entry is about one T cell receptor beta chain. Source study methods: The authors estimated nucleated cell counts from reference gene primer amplification. Libraries were prepared by immunoSEQ multiplex PCR; TCRdb keeps only in-frame clonotypes and omits some of them. V and J calls and clone size come straight from that table; D and trimming were deduced from the DNA. This sample has some 270,000 clones; around nine tenths occur once, and the top ten carry 1.6%. The data derive from a study of blood T cell repertoires in COVID-19. Whole-study context: The origin of the acute and convalescent COVID-19 samples was the United States, Italy and Spain. In each case, the material was cDNA or gDNA derived from T cells, B-cell-depleted T cells, or PBMCs.

Per the germline V gene, CDR1 is LNHNV and CDR2 is YYDKDF (reference sequence). V shed 6 bases and J shed 1 base, with 16 bases lying between them. CDR3 length: 16 residues. The receptor was derived from a woman aged 60-75 years who had recovered from COVID-19. V usage is TRBV15 and J usage is TRBJ1-5; TRBD1 is a possible D gene (5 bases). Specimen: peripheral blood. The CDR3 DNA is TGTGCCACCAGACGGGGGGGAGGGGAAAGCAATCAGCCCCAGCATTTT. It is translated as CATRRGGGESNQPQHF.